This T cell receptor (beta chain) came from a study of T cell clones after liver transplantation. Germline V gene data show CDR1 as LNHDA and CDR2 as SQIVND (reference sequence). The CDR3 covers 17 residues. V lost 3 bases and J 6 bases, leaving 23 bases between the germline ends. Only in-frame clones appear in the TCRdb table, and some are missing; sequencing was by immunoSEQ multiplex PCR. The sample comprises fewer than 85,000 clones, over 80% of which are singletons, and less than 3% rests with the top ten. The origin of this receptor is a human patient who received a liver transplant. Some T cells may be provided by the graft donor. This sample comprised CD4+ T cells from blood, obtained at the 22-month timepoint. The J gene is TRBJ1-1, the V gene TRBV19; D not resolved. The CDR3 region is CASSMEVRIESRSEAFF. CDR3 in DNA: TGTGCCAGTAGTATGGAAGTACGTATTGAATCTAGGTCTGAAGCTTTCTTT.